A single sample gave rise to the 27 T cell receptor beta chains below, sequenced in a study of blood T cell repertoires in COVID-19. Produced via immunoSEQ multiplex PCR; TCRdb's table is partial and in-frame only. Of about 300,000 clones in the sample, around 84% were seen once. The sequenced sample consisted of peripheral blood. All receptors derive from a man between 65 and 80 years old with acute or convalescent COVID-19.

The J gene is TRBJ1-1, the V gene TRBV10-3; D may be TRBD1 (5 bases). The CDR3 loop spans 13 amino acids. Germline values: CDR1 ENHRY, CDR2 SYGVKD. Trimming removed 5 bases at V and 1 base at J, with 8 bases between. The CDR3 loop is CAISQQENTEAFF. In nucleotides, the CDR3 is TGTGCCATCAGTCAACAGGAGAACACTGAAGCTTTCTTT.

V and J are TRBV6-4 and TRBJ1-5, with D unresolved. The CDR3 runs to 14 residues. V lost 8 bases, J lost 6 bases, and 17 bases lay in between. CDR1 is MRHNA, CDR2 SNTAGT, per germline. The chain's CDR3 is CASPTLPPGQPQHF. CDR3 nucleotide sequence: TGTGCCAGCCCTACCCTGCCCCCAGGTCAGCCCCAGCATTTT.

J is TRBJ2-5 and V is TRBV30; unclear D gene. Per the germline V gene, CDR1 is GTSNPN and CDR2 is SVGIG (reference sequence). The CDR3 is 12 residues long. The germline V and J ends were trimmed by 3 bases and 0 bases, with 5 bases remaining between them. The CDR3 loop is CAWRQYQETQYF. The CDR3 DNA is TGTGCCTGGAGGCAGTACCAAGAGACCCAGTACTTC.

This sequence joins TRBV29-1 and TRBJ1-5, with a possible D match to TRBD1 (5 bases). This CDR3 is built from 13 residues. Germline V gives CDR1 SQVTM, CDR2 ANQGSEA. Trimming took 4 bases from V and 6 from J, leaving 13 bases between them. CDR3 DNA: TGCAGCGTTGCACTGGGAACAGGTCAGCCCCAGCATTTT. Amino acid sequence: CSVALGTGQPQHF.

CDR3 in amino acids: CARITGGGTEAFF. Written as DNA, the CDR3 is TGTGCCCGAATTACAGGGGGGGGCACTGAAGCTTTCTTT. The genes are TRBV5-3 and TRBJ1-1; 8 bases line up with TRBD1. TRBV5-3 is assigned to the ORF class and has an uncertain function. With 10 bases clipped from V and 4 bases from J, the junction kept 9 bases outside the gene matches. The CDR3 sequence is 13 residues long.

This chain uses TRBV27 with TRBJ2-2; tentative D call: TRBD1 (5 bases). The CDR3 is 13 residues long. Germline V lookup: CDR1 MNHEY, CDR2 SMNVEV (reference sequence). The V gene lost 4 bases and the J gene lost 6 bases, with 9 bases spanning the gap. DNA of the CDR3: TGTGCCAGCAGTTCTCAGGGTCCCGGGGAGCTGTTTTTT. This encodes CASSSQGPGELFF.

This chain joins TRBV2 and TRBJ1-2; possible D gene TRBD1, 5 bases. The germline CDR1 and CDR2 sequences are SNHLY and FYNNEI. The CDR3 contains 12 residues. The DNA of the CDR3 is TGTGCACCACCCCGGGGGGGGTATGGCTACACCTTC. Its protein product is CAPPRGGYGYTF.

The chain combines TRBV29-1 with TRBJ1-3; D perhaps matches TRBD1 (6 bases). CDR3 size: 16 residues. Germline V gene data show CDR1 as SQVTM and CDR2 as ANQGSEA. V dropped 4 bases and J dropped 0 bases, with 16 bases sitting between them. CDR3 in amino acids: CSVALGHFFSGNTIYF. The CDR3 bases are TGCAGCGTTGCGCTGGGACACTTCTTCTCTGGAAACACCATATATTTT.

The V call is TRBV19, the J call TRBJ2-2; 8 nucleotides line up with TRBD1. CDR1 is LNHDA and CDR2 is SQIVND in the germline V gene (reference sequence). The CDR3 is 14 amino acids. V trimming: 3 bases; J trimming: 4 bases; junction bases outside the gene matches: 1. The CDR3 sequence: CASSIDRGTGELFF. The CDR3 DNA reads TGTGCCAGTAGTATTGACAGGGGCACCGGGGAGCTGTTTTTT. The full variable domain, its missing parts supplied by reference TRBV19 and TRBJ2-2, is DGGITQSPKYLFRKEGQNVTLSCEQNLNHDAMYWYRQDPGQGLRLIYYSQIVNDFQKGDIAEGYSVSREKKESFPLTVTSAQKNPTAFYLCASSIDRGTGELFFGEGSRLTVL.

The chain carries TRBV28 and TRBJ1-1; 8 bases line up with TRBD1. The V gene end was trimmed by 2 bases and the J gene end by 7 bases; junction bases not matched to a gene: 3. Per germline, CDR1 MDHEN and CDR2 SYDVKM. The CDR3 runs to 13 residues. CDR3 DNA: TGTGCCAGCAGTTTAGGACAGGGCCGTGAAGCTTTCTTT. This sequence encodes CASSLGQGREAFF. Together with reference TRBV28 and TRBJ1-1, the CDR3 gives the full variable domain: DVKVTQSSRYLVKRTGEKVFLECVQDMDHENMFWYRQDPGLGLRLIYFSYDVKMKEKGDIPEGYSVSREKKERFSLILESASTNQTSMYLCASSLGQGREAFFGQGTRLTVV.

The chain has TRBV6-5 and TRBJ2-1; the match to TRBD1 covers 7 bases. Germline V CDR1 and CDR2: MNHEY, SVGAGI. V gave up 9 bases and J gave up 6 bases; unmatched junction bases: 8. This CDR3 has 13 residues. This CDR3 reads CASGRQGFNEQFF. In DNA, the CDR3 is TGTGCCAGTGGTCGACAGGGATTCAATGAGCAGTTCTTC.

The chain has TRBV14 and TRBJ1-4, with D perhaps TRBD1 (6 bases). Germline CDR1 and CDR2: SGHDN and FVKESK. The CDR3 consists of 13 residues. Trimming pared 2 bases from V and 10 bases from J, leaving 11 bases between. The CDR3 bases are TGTGCCAGCAGCCAATGGGGAGGGGGAAAACTGTTTTTT. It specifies CASSQWGGGKLFF.

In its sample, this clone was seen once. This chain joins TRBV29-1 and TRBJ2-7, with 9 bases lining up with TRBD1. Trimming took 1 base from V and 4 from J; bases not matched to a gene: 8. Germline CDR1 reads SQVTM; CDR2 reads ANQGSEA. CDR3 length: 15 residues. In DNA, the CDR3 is TGCAGCGTTGAAGGAACCGGGACAGGGTCGTACGAGCAGTACTTC. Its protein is CSVEGTGTGSYEQYF.

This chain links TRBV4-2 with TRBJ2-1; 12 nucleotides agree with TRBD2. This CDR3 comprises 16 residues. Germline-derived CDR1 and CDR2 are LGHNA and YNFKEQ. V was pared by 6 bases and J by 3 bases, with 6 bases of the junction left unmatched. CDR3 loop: CASRPTSGGNYNEQFF. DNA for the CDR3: TGTGCCAGCAGACCGACTAGCGGGGGAAACTACAATGAGCAGTTCTTC.

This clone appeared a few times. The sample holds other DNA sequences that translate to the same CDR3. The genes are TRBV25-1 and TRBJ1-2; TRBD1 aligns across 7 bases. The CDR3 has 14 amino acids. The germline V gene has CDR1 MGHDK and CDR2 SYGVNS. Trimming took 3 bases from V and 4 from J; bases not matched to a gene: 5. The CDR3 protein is CASSDTRGVYGYTF. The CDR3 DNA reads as TGTGCCAGCAGTGATACCAGGGGGGTCTATGGCTACACCTTC.

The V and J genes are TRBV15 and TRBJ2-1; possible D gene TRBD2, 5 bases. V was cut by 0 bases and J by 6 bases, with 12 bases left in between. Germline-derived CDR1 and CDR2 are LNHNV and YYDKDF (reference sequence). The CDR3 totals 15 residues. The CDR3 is CATSRDRLAGNEQFF. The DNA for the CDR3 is TGTGCCACCAGCAGAGATAGACTTGCGGGCAATGAGCAGTTCTTC.

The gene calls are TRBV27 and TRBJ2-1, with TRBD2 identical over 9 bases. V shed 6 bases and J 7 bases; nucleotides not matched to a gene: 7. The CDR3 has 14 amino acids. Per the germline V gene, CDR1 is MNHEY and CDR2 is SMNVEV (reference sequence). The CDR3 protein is CASRGRGGPNEQFF. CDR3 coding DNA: TGTGCCAGCAGGGGGCGGGGGGGTCCAAATGAGCAGTTCTTC.

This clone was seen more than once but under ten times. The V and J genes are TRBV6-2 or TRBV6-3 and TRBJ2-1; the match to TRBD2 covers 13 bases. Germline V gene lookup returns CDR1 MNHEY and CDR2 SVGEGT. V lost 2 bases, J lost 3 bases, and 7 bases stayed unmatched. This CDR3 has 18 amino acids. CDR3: CASSYHQGLAGYYNEQFF. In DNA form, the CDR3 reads TGTGCCAGCAGTTACCACCAGGGACTAGCGGGATACTACAATGAGCAGTTCTTC.

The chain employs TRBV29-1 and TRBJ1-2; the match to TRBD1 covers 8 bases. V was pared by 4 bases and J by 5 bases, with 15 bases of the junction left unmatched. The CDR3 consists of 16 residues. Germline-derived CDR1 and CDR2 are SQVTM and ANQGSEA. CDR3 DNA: TGCAGCGTTGCTACCAGGACAGGGACTTTTTGGTATGGCTACACCTTC. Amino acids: CSVATRTGTFWYGYTF. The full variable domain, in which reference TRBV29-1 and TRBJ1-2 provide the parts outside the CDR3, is SAVISQKPSRDICQRGTSLTIQCQVDSQVTMMFWYRQQPGQSLTLIATANQGSEATYESGFVIDKFPISRPNLTFSTLTVSNMSPEDSSIYLCSVATRTGTFWYGYTFGSGTRLTVV.

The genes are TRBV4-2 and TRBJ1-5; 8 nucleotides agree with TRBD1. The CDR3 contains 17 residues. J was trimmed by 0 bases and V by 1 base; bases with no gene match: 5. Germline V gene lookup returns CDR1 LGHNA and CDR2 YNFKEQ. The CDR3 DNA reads TGTGCCAGCAGCCAAGCGACAGGGGTTTATAGCAATCAGCCCCAGCATTTT. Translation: CASSQATGVYSNQPQHF.

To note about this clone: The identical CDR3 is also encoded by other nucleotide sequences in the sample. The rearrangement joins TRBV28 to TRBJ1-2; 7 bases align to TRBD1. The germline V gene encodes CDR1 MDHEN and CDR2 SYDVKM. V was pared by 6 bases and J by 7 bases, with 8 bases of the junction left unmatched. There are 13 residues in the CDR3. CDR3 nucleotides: TGTGCCAGCAGATCGTCAGGGGGTCGTGGCTACACCTTC. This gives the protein CASRSSGGRGYTF.

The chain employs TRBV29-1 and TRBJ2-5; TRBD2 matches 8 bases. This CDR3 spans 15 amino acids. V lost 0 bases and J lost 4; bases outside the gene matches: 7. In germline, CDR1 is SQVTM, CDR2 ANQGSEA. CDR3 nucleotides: TGCAGCGTTGAAGATCGAGGACTAGCTTTAGAGACCCAGTACTTC. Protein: CSVEDRGLALETQYF.

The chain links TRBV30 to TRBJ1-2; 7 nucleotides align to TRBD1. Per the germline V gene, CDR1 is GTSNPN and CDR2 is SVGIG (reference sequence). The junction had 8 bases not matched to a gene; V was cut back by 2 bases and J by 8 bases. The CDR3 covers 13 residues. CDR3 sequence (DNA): TGTGCCTGGAGTTTACCCGCAGGGGGGGGCTACACCTTC. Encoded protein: CAWSLPAGGGYTF.

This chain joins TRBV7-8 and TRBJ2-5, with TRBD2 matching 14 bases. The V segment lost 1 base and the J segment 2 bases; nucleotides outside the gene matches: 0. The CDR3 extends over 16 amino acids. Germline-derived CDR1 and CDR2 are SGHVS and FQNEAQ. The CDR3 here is CASSLGTSGRQETQYF. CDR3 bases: TGTGCCAGCAGCTTAGGGACTAGCGGGAGGCAAGAGACCCAGTACTTC. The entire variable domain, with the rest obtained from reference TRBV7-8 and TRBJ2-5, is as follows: GAGVSQSPRYKVAKRGQDVALRCDPISGHVSLFWYQQALGQGPEFLTYFQNEAQLDKSGLPSDRFFAERPEGSVSTLKIQRTQQEDSAVYLCASSLGTSGRQETQYFGPGTRLLVL.

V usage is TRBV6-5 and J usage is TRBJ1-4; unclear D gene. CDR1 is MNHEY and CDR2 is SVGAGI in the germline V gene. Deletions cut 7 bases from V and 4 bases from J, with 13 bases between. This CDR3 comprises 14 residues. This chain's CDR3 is CASKRPNNNEKLFF. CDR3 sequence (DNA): TGTGCCAGCAAGCGGCCAAACAATAATGAAAAACTGTTTTTT.

The CDR3 protein is CSVESGTSGYNEQFF. The CDR3 nucleotides are TGCAGCGTCGAGTCCGGGACTAGCGGTTACAATGAGCAGTTCTTC. The V call is TRBV29-1, the J call TRBJ2-1; 11 nucleotides agree with TRBD2. The CDR3 spans 15 residues. Trimming at V came to 6 bases and at J to 4 bases, leaving 8 bases not matched to a gene. Per germline, CDR1 SQVTM and CDR2 ANQGSEA.

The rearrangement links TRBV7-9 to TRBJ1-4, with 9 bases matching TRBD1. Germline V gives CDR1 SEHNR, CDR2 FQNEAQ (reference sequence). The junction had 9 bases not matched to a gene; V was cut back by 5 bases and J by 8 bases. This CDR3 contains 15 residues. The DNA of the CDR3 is TGTGCCAGCAGCCGCCCGGGACAGGGAAGGGAAAAACTGTTTTTT. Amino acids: CASSRPGQGREKLFF.